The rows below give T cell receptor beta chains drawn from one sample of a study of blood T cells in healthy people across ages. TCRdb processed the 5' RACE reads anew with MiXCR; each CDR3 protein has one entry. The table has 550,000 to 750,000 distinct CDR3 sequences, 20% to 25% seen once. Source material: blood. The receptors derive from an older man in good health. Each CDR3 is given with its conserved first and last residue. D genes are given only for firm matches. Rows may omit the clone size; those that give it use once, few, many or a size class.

DNA: TGTGCCAGCAGCTTGAGACAGAGTGGAGAGCAGTTCTTC; CDR3: CASSLRQSGEQFF; J: TRBJ2-1; D: -; V: TRBV7-2; size: many
DNA: TGCGCCAGCAGCTTGATGGCGGCCTCTGGAAACACCATATATTTT; CDR3: CASSLMAASGNTIYF; J: TRBJ1-3; D: -; V: TRBV5-1; size: -
DNA: TGTGCCAGCAGAACAACTCCGGGCGGGGAGACCCAGTACTTC; CDR3: CASRTTPGGETQYF; J: TRBJ2-5; D: -; V: TRBV6-2/TRBV6-3; size: many
DNA: TGCGCCAGCAGTCCCGGGACAGGCGACTACAATGAGCAGTTCTTC; CDR3: CASSPGTGDYNEQFF; J: TRBJ2-1; D: TRBD1; V: TRBV4-3; size: few
DNA: TGTGCCAGCAGCGTAGCAGTGGGGGCGCGGGAAAAACTGTTTTTT; CDR3: CASSVAVGAREKLFF; J: TRBJ1-4; D: -; V: TRBV9; size: -
DNA: TGCGCCAGCAGCTTGGGGGAATCAGCCAAAAACATTCAGTACTTC; CDR3: CASSLGESAKNIQYF; J: TRBJ2-4; D: -; V: TRBV5-1; size: few
DNA: TGTGCCAGCAGCCGACCCGACAGGGGGAATGAAAAACTGTTTTTT; CDR3: CASSRPDRGNEKLFF; J: TRBJ1-4; D: TRBD1; V: TRBV7-9; size: few
DNA: TGTGCCGGCAGTGAAGCGACCCGGCCCCAGCATTTT; CDR3: CAGSEATRPQHF; J: TRBJ1-5; D: -; V: TRBV2; size: few
DNA: TGTGCCAGCAGCCCCGGACAGGGTCCGGGAGAGACCCAGTACTTC; CDR3: CASSPGQGPGETQYF; J: TRBJ2-5; D: TRBD1; V: TRBV7-3; size: few
DNA: TGCAGTGCAACAGGGGGCGGTTACGAGCAGTACTTC; CDR3: CSATGGGYEQYF; J: TRBJ2-7; D: TRBD1; V: TRBV20-1; size: -
DNA: TGTGCCAGCAGCACGATGAGGGAGAGCGGGGAGCTGTTTTTT; CDR3: CASSTMRESGELFF; J: TRBJ2-2; D: -; V: TRBV7-2; size: -
DNA: TGCAGTGCTAGCTCACCGCGACACGAACTCGAGCAGTACTTC; CDR3: CSASSPRHELEQYF; J: TRBJ2-7; D: -; V: TRBV20-1; size: -
DNA: TGTGCCATCACCGAGGGGGGAGGTGAGCAGTACTTC; CDR3: CAITEGGGEQYF; J: TRBJ2-7; D: -; V: TRBV10-3; size: few
DNA: TGTGCCAGCAGGATGGGGGGCGCCTCCTACGAGCAGTACTTC; CDR3: CASRMGGASYEQYF; J: TRBJ2-7; D: -; V: TRBV12-3/TRBV12-4; size: few
DNA: TGTGCCAGCAGCCAGGAGGGACTAGCGGAGAATGAGCAGTTCTTC; CDR3: CASSQEGLAENEQFF; J: TRBJ2-1; D: TRBD2; V: TRBV3-1; size: few
DNA: TGTGCCAGCAGCTCACTAGCGGAATTAGCCAAAAACATTCAGTACTTC; CDR3: CASSSLAELAKNIQYF; J: TRBJ2-4; D: TRBD2; V: TRBV7-2; size: many
DNA: TGCGCCAGCAGCTTGGCCCTAGCGGGAGCTGGGGCCAACGTCCTGACTTTC; CDR3: CASSLALAGAGANVLTF; J: TRBJ2-6; D: TRBD2; V: TRBV5-1; size: -
DNA: TGTGCCGCGTTATCTGAGCTAGGCAAAAACATTCAGTACTTC; CDR3: CAALSELGKNIQYF; J: TRBJ2-4; D: -; V: TRBV27; size: many
DNA: TGCAGTGCTAGCTCCTCTAGCGGTTCTAGCACAGATACGCAGTATTTT; CDR3: CSASSSSGSSTDTQYF; J: TRBJ2-3; D: TRBD2; V: TRBV20-1; size: -
DNA: TGTGCCAGCAGTCATCCGGGACAGGGCAATCAGCCCCAGCATTTT; CDR3: CASSHPGQGNQPQHF; J: TRBJ1-5; D: TRBD1; V: TRBV6-2/TRBV6-3; size: many
DNA: TGTGCCAGCAGCTTTCTGTTGGCAGGCAGCTACGAGCAGTACTTC; CDR3: CASSFLLAGSYEQYF; J: TRBJ2-7; D: -; V: TRBV7-2; size: many
DNA: TGCAGCGTGGGACAGGGGTCAACTAATGAAAAACTGTTTTTT; CDR3: CSVGQGSTNEKLFF; J: TRBJ1-4; D: TRBD1; V: TRBV29-1; size: -
DNA: TGTGCCAGCAGTTACTCGGTTAGGGGCGAGACCCAGTACTTC; CDR3: CASSYSVRGETQYF; J: TRBJ2-5; D: -; V: TRBV6-5; size: -
DNA: TGTGCCAGCAGCCAAGATCTTGTCGGGTATGGCTACACCTTC; CDR3: CASSQDLVGYGYTF; J: TRBJ1-2; D: -; V: TRBV14; size: -
DNA: TGTGCCACCAGTAAATCCACAGGGGGCGAATTTGGGTCCAACACTGAAGCTTTCTTT; CDR3: CATSKSTGGEFGSNTEAFF; J: TRBJ1-1; D: TRBD1; V: TRBV24-1; size: few